The 24 T cell receptor beta chains reported below all come from one sample, sequenced in a study of T cells in Graves' hyperthyroidism and ophthalmopathy. Regions amplified from RNA transcripts were the TCR beta CDR3 regions. A set of HTBI primers served as the primers for a first-round RT-PCR of the TCR CDR3. TCRdb reprocessed the multiplex PCR reads with MiXCR, giving one entry per CDR3 protein. The data contain 350,000 to 400,000 distinct CDR3 sequences, around a sixth of them singletons. Sequenced input: blood. The receptor source for this set is a man aged 18 to 29 with Graves' ophthalmopathy.

In its sample, this clonotype was seen many times. This rearrangement joins TRBV2 to TRBJ1-6; D is ambiguous. The V and J ends lost 4 bases and 8 bases respectively, with 9 bases between them. Germline V gene lookup returns CDR1 SNHLY and CDR2 FYNNEI. The CDR3 totals 13 residues. In DNA, the CDR3 is TGTGCCAGCAGTGCCGAAAGGGATTCACCCCTCCACTTT. Residues: CASSAERDSPLHF.

This clonotype was observed at least ten times. The V call is TRBV2, the J call TRBJ1-1, with no clear D. The CDR3 runs 15 residues. V lost 6 bases and J 0 bases, leaving 14 bases between the germline ends. Germline V gives CDR1 SNHLY, CDR2 FYNNEI. CDR3 amino acids: CASRSQTTLNTEAFF. The CDR3 DNA reads TGTGCCAGCAGATCTCAAACGACACTGAACACTGAAGCTTTCTTT.

This clonotype was seen ten or more times. The chain couples TRBV20-1 to TRBJ2-1, with 9 positions matching TRBD2. This CDR3 region has 14 residues. Germline loops: CDR1 DFQATT, CDR2 SNEGSKA (reference sequence). Trimming at V came to 0 bases and at J to 12 bases, leaving 9 bases not matched to a gene. The CDR3 sequence: CSARDQRGGAGQFF. The CDR3 DNA reads TGCAGTGCTAGAGATCAGCGCGGGGGGGCAGGGCAGTTCTTC.

This clonotype was recorded at least ten times. The rearrangement links TRBV28 to TRBJ2-4; maybe TRBD1 (7 bases). The germline V gene encodes CDR1 MDHEN and CDR2 SYDVKM. CDR3 size: 17 residues. With 3 bases removed from V and 1 base from J, the gap between germline ends came to 16 bases. CDR3 sequence (DNA): TGTGCCAGCAGTTTTTACCGACAGGGAGGTGCCAAAAACATTCAGTACTTC. It specifies CASSFYRQGGAKNIQYF.

This clonotype was counted many times. The chain couples TRBV6-4 to TRBJ2-1; no definite D call. Trimming pared 0 bases from V and 10 bases from J, leaving 19 bases between. Germline CDR1 is MRHNA and CDR2 is SNTAGT. This CDR3 is 16 amino acids long. The CDR3 nucleotides are TGTGCCAGCAGTGACTCAGCTTTGGCTGACCTCGGGGAGCAGTTCTTC. It specifies CASSDSALADLGEQFF.

As for this clonotype: At one of its ends the junction is not consistent with the germline gene, which may arise from a read error. This sequence joins TRBV6-2 or TRBV6-3 and TRBJ1-2, with 8 bases lining up with TRBD1. The CDR3 consists of 15 residues. Looked up from germline, CDR1 is MNHEY and CDR2 is SVGEGT. The chain's CDR3 is CAGSDRQGLNYGYTF. For the CDR3, the DNA is TGTGCCGGCAGTGACAGACAGGGGCTCAACTATGGCTACACCTTC.

With respect to this clonotype: Just one base apart from a much larger clone, this may be a read error. The chain is built from TRBV12-3 or TRBV12-4 and TRBJ2-3, with 13 bases that match TRBD2. With V trimmed by 7 bases and J by 8 bases, 12 bases remained unmatched. The CDR3 extends over 16 amino acids. The CDR3 region is CASNPGLAGAGGTQYF. CDR3 sequence (DNA): TGTGCCAGCAACCCCGGACTAGCGGGGGCAGGAGGTACGCAGTATTTT.

This clonotype was seen repeatedly, ten times or more. This sequence joins TRBV7-2 and TRBJ2-3; D possibly uses TRBD1 or TRBD2 (6 bases each). Deletions cut 4 bases from V and 0 bases from J, with 11 bases between. The CDR3 sequence is 15 residues long. Germline V gene sequence: CDR1 SGHTA, CDR2 FQGNSA. The CDR3 reads CASSSWGASTDTQYF. The CDR3 coding sequence is TGTGCCAGCAGCTCATGGGGGGCCAGCACAGATACGCAGTATTTT.

The chain has TRBV13 and TRBJ1-4; TRBD1 aligns across 7 bases. This CDR3 region has 14 residues. The ends lost 4 bases at V and 5 bases at J; junction bases unmatched: 4. Germline V gene data show CDR1 as PRHDT and CDR2 as FYEKMQ (reference sequence). This CDR3 is CASSSRGGNEKLFF. In DNA form, the CDR3 reads TGTGCCAGCAGCTCCAGGGGGGGGAATGAAAAACTGTTTTTT.

The chain uses TRBV4-1 and TRBJ2-2, with D possibly TRBD2 on 6 matching bases. Trimming removed 4 bases at V and 1 base at J, with 16 bases between. The CDR3 spans 17 residues. Germline V lookup: CDR1 MGHRA, CDR2 YSYEKL. CDR3 sequence reads: CASSLQTGLLNTGELFF. As DNA, the CDR3 is TGCGCCAGCAGCCTCCAAACGGGACTCCTGAACACCGGGGAGCTGTTTTTT.

V gene TRBV19 combines with J gene TRBJ2-1; the D gene could be TRBD1 or TRBD2 (6 bases each). Germline CDR1 and CDR2: LNHDA and SQIVND (reference sequence). CDR3 size: 15 residues. V was shortened by 5 bases and J by 2 bases, with 13 bases between the two germline ends. The CDR3 DNA sequence: TGTGCCAGTAGTTTCGAGGGGGGCACCTACAATGAGCAGTTCTTC. Translated: CASSFEGGTYNEQFF.

The chain joins TRBV9 to TRBJ2-1; 7 bases are shared with TRBD2. The CDR3 is made up of 14 amino acids. Trimming removed 0 bases from V and 6 bases from J; junction bases left unmatched: 3. Germline CDR1 reads SGDLS; CDR2 reads YYNGEE. The CDR3 protein is CASSVAAGVNEQFF. CDR3 DNA sequence: TGTGCCAGCAGCGTAGCTGCGGGGGTCAATGAGCAGTTCTTC.

This clonotype occurred a few times. The CDR3 DNA reads TGTGCCTGGAGTGTATGTCCGGCGGGGCTAGCGGGGGAGATCTACGAGCAGTACTTC. Translating it yields CAWSVCPAGLAGEIYEQYF. This sequence joins TRBV30 and TRBJ2-7; 10 nucleotides match TRBD2. Germline CDR1 GTSNPN, CDR2 SVGIG (reference sequence). This CDR3 comprises 19 residues. J gave up 3 bases and V 0 bases, and 17 bases lay outside the gene matches.

This clonotype showed up just a few times. The gene calls are TRBV6-1 and TRBJ1-6; unclear D gene. The V end was cut by 6 bases, the J end by 7 bases, with 13 bases between. The CDR3 has 14 residues. Looked up from germline, CDR1 is MNHNS and CDR2 is SASEGT. In DNA, the CDR3 is TGTGCCAGCAGGAGGCCCCGTGGGAATTCACCCCTCCACTTT. Its protein product is CASRRPRGNSPLHF.

This clonotype was detected ten times or more. J is TRBJ2-3 and V is TRBV20-1; 10 nucleotides agree with TRBD2. CDR1 is DFQATT, CDR2 SNEGSKA, per germline (reference sequence). The V gene end was trimmed by 6 bases and the J gene end by 2 bases; junction bases not matched to a gene: 11. The CDR3 runs 16 residues. CDR3 loop: CSARVFSGGITDTQYF. CDR3 in DNA: TGCAGTGCCAGGGTGTTTAGCGGGGGGATCACAGATACGCAGTATTTT.

This clonotype was recorded a few times. This clone may be a read error of a much larger clone one base away. The V call is TRBV11-2, the J call TRBJ1-2; no reliable D call. CDR3 length: 13 amino acids. From germline, CDR1 is SGHAT and CDR2 FQNNGV. The CDR3 DNA reads as TGTACCAGCAGCTTATCGGTTAACTATGGCTACACCTTC. It translates to CTSSLSVNYGYTF. The whole variable domain, remainder taken from reference TRBV11-2 and TRBJ1-2, is EAGVAQSPRYKIIEKRQSVAFWCNPISGHATLYWYQQILGQGPKLLIQFQNNGVVDDSQLPKDRFSAERLKGVDSTLKIQPAKLEDSAVYLCTSSLSVNYGYTFGSGTRLTVV.

The rearrangement joins TRBV6-1 to TRBJ2-1, with TRBD1 as a possible D gene (5 bases). The CDR3 has 14 amino acids. Germline V lookup: CDR1 MNHNS, CDR2 SASEGT. Between the trimmed V and J ends, which lost 10 bases and 0 bases, there was a span of 13 bases. CDR3 bases: TGTGCCACCCAGGGCGTAAGCTCCTACAATGAGCAGTTCTTC. This sequence encodes CATQGVSSYNEQFF.

The DNA for the CDR3 is TGTGCCAGCAGCAACGCTGCTAACTACGAGCAGTACTTC. This translates into CASSNAANYEQYF. This sequence joins TRBV13 and TRBJ2-7; no definite D call. V was cut by 5 bases and J by 3 bases, with 11 bases left in between. Germline-derived CDR1 and CDR2 are PRHDT and FYEKMQ (reference sequence). This CDR3 contains 13 residues.

The V and J genes are TRBV2 and TRBJ2-7, with 12 bases lining up with TRBD1. The V and J ends lost 6 bases and 4 bases, in that order; junction bases with no gene match: 10. This CDR3 is built from 16 residues. Germline loops: CDR1 SNHLY, CDR2 FYNNEI. The CDR3 here is CASSAHRDRGRYEQYF. CDR3 coding DNA: TGTGCCAGCAGCGCCCACCGGGACAGGGGGCGATACGAGCAGTACTTC. The entire variable domain, with the rest obtained from reference TRBV2 and TRBJ2-7, is as follows: EPEVTQTPSHQVTQMGQEVILRCVPISNHLYFYWYRQILGQKVEFLVSFYNNEISEKSEIFDDQFSVERPDGSNFTLKIRSTKLEDSAMYFCASSAHRDRGRYEQYFGPGTRLTVT.

This clonotype was found many times. The rearrangement links TRBV6-1 to TRBJ2-3, with 11 bases identical to TRBD2. Looked up from germline, CDR1 is MNHNS and CDR2 is SASEGT. With 7 bases clipped from V and 4 bases from J, the junction kept 10 bases outside the gene matches. This CDR3 comprises 16 residues. CDR3 sequence (DNA): TGTGCCAGCACCGACCCTAGCGGGGGGAGGTCAGATACGCAGTATTTT. It translates to CASTDPSGGRSDTQYF.

The table lists this clonotype with a few counts. A read error may explain this, as a much larger clone is one base away. The chain couples TRBV20-1 to TRBJ2-7; perhaps D is TRBD1 or TRBD2 (7 bases each). Trimming took 0 bases from V and 6 from J, leaving 18 bases between them. This CDR3 contains 15 residues. Germline V gene data show CDR1 as DFQATT and CDR2 as SNEGSKA (reference sequence). The chain's CDR3 is CSARDFRGRVSEQYF. CDR3 bases: TGCAGTGCTAGAGATTTCAGGGGGAGGGTTAGCGAGCAGTACTTC.

This clonotype has ten or more counts. This chain connects TRBV2 to TRBJ1-2, with D unclear. V was cut by 8 bases and J by 6 bases, with 13 bases left in between. Germline CDR1 is SNHLY and CDR2 is FYNNEI. This CDR3 contains 12 residues. The CDR3 region has the DNA TGTGCCAGCGGAGTTGAGCTGAATGGCTACACCTTC. It is translated as CASGVELNGYTF.

This clonotype was seen at least ten times. The rearrangement links TRBV6-2 or TRBV6-3 to TRBJ2-3; maybe TRBD2 (7 bases). The CDR3 length is 16 residues. The ends were cut back, 0 bases at V and 6 bases at J, with 16 bases in the middle. Germline V gene lookup returns CDR1 MNHEY and CDR2 SVGEGT. CDR3 DNA: TGTGCCAGCAGTTACTCGAGGGGGACTAAATCGGATACGCAGTATTTT. Protein: CASSYSRGTKSDTQYF.

There are many counts of this clonotype. This sequence joins TRBV12-3 or TRBV12-4 and TRBJ1-5; D gene uncertain. V lost 3 bases and J 7 bases, leaving 13 bases between the germline ends. The CDR3 is made up of 14 amino acids. The CDR3 nucleotides read TGTGCCAGCAGTTTTGGTGGGATAGGGCAGCCCCAGCATTTT. Translating it yields CASSFGGIGQPQHF.